This TCR beta chain was sequenced in a study of cytomegalovirus exposure and HLA in healthy donors. PCR used 60 Vbeta primers and 13 Jbeta primers. The protocol was immunoSEQ multiplex PCR, while the TCRdb copy is restricted to in-frame clones and leaves out a portion. The sample yields under 100,000 clones, more than 55% seen once. The V and J ends lost 10 bases and 4 bases, in that order; junction bases with no gene match: 16. Looked up from germline, CDR1 is SEHNR and CDR2 is FQNEAQ (reference sequence). The CDR3 runs to 16 residues. This receptor was identified in a woman aged 25 to 39 in good health and CMV-seropositive. The source material was PBMCs. The J gene is TRBJ2-5, the V gene TRBV7-9; 9 bases map to TRBD2. The CDR3 here is CAIPVGSGGSGETQYF. In DNA form, the CDR3 reads TGTGCCATCCCGGTGGGTAGCGGGGGTTCGGGAGAGACCCAGTACTTC.